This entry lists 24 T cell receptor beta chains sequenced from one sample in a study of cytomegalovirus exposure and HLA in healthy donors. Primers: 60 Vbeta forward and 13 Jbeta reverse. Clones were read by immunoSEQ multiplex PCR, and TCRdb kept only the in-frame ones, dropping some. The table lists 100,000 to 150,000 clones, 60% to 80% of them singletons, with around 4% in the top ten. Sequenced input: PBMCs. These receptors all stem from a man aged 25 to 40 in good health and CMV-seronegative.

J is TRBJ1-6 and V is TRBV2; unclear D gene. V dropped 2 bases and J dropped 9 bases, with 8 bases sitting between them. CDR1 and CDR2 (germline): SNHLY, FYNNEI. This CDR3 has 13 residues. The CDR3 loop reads CASSEYRSSPLHF. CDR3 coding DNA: TGTGCCAGCAGTGAATACCGCAGTTCACCCCTCCACTTT.

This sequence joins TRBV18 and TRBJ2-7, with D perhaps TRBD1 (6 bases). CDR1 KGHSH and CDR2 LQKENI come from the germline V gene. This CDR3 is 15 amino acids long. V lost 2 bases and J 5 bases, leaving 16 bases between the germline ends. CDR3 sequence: CASSPLVTGSHEQYF. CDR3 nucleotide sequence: TGTGCCAGCTCACCATTAGTCACAGGGTCTCACGAGCAGTACTTC.

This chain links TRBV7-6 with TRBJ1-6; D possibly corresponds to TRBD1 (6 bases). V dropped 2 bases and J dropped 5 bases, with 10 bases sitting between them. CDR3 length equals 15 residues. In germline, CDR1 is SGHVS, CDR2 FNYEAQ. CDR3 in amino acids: CASSLKQGHNSPLHF. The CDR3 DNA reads TGTGCCAGCAGCTTAAAACAGGGACATAATTCACCCCTCCACTTT.

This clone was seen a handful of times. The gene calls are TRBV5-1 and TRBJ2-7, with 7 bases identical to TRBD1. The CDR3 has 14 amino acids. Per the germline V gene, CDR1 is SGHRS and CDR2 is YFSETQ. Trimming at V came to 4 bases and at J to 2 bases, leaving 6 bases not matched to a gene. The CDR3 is CASSLRDSPYEQYF. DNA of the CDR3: TGCGCCAGCAGCCTCCGGGACAGTCCCTACGAGCAGTACTTC.

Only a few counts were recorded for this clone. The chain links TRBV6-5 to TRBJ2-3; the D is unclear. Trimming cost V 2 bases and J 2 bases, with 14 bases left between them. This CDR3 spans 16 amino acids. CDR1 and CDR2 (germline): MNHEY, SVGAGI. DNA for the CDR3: TGTGCCAGCAGTTACCTAACCCTACCTGCCACAGATACGCAGTATTTT. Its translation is CASSYLTLPATDTQYF.

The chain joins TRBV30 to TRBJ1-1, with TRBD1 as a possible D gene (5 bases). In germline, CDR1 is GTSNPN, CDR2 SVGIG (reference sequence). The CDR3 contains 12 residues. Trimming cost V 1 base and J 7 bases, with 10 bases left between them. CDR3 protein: CAWSDGGNEAFF. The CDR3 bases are TGTGCCTGGAGTGATGGGGGGAATGAAGCTTTCTTT.

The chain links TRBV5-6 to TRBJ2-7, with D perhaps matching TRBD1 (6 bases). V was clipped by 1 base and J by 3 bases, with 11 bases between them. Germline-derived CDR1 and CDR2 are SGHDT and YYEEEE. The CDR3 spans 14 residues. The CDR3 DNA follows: TGTGCCAGCAGCTTGATGGCAGGGGACTACGAGCAGTACTTC. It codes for CASSLMAGDYEQYF. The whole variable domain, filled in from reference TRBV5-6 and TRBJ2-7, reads DAGVTQSPTHLIKTRGQQVTLRCSPKSGHDTVSWYQQALGQGPQFIFQYYEEEERQRGNFPDRFSGHQFPNYSSELNVNALLLGDSALYLCASSLMAGDYEQYFGPGTRLTVT.

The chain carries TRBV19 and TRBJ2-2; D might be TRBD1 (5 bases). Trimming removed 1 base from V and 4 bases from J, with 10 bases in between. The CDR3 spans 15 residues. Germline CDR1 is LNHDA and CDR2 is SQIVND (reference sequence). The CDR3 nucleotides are TGTGCCAGTAGTATAGGGTCAGGGTTCACCGGGGAGCTGTTTTTT. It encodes CASSIGSGFTGELFF.

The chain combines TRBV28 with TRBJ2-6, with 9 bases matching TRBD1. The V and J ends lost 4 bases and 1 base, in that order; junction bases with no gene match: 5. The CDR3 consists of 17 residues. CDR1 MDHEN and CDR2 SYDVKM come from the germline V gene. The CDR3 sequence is CASSSLQGASGANVLTF. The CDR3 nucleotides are TGTGCCAGCAGTTCCCTACAGGGGGCTTCTGGGGCCAACGTCCTGACTTTC.

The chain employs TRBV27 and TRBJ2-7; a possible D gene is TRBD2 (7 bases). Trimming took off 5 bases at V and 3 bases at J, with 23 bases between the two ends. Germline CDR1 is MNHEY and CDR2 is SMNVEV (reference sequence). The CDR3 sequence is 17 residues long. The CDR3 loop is CASSPSGGELGRYEQYF. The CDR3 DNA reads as TGTGCCAGCAGTCCGTCGGGGGGCGAATTAGGTCGCTACGAGCAGTACTTC.

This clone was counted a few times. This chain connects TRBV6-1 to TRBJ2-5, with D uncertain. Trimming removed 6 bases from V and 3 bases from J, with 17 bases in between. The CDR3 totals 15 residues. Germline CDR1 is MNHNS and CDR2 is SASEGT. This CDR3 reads CASSLWSLIKETQYF. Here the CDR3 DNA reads TGTGCCAGCAGCCTCTGGAGTTTGATAAAAGAGACCCAGTACTTC.

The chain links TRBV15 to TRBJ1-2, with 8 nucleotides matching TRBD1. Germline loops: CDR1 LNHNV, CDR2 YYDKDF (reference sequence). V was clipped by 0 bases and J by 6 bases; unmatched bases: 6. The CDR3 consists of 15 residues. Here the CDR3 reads CATSRDRTGLDGYTF. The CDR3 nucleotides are TGTGCCACCAGCAGAGATCGGACAGGGTTAGATGGCTACACCTTC.

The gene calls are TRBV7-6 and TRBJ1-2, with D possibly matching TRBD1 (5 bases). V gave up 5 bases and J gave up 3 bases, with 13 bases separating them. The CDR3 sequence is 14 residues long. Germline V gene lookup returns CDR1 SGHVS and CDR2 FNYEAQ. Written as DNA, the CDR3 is TGTGCCAGCAGCCCGGGACTGGGGCACTATGGCTACACCTTC. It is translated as CASSPGLGHYGYTF.

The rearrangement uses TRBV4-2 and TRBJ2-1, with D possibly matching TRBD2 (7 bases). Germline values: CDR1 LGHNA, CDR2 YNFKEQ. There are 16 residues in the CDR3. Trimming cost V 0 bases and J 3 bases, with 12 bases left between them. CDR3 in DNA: TGTGCCAGCAGCCAAGATAGGGGGACTAACTACAATGAGCAGTTCTTC. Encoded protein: CASSQDRGTNYNEQFF.

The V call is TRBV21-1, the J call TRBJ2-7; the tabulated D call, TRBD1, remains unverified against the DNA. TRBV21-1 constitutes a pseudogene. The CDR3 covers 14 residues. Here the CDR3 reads CASPGGQILYEQYF. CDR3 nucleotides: TGTGCCAGCCCTGGCGGACAGATACTCTACGAGCAGTACTTC.

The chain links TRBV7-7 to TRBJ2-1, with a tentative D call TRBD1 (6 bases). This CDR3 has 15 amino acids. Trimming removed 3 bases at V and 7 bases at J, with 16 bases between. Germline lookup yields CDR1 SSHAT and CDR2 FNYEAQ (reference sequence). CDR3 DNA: TGTGCCAGCAGCTTGTTCACAGGGTTGGGGAATGAGCAGTTCTTC. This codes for CASSLFTGLGNEQFF.

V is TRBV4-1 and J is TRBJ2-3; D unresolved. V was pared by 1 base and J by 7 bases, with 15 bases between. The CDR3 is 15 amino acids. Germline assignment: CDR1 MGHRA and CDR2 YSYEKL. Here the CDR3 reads CASSQGLTGRNTQYF. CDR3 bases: TGCGCCAGCAGCCAAGGTCTGACGGGTAGAAATACGCAGTATTTT.

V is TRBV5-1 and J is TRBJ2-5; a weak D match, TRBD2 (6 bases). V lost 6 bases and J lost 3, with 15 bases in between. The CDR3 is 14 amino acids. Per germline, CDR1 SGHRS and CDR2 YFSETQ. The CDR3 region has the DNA TGCGCCAGCACACGGGGGACGTCGAAAGAGACCCAGTACTTC. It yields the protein CASTRGTSKETQYF.

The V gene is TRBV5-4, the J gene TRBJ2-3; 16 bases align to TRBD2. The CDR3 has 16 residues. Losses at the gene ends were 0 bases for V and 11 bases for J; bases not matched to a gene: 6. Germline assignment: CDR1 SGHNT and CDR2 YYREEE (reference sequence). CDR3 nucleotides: TGTGCCAGCAGCTTGGCGGGACTAGCGGGGGGGAGTGAGCAGTATTTT. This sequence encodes CASSLAGLAGGSEQYF.

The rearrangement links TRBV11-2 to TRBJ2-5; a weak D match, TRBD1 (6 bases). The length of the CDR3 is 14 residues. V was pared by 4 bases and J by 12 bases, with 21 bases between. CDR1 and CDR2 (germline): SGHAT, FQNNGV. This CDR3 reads CASSSSSTGLKEYF. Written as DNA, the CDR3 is TGTGCCAGCAGCTCCTCTTCTACAGGGTTAAAGGAGTACTTC.

The CDR3, as DNA: TGTGCCAGCAGCTTAGCGTGGGCGTATGGCTACACCTTC. Amino acid sequence: CASSLAWAYGYTF. The V gene is TRBV7-8, the J gene TRBJ1-2; D ambiguous. The CDR3 is 13 amino acids. Per the germline V gene, CDR1 is SGHVS and CDR2 is FQNEAQ. Trimming took off 0 bases at V and 5 bases at J, with 7 bases between the two ends.

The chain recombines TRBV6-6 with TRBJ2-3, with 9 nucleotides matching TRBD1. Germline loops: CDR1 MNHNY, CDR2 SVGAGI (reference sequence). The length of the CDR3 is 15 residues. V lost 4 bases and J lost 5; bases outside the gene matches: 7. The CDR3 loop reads CASSSPQTGGDTQYF. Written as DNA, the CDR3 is TGTGCCAGCAGTTCCCCCCAGACAGGGGGAGATACGCAGTATTTT.

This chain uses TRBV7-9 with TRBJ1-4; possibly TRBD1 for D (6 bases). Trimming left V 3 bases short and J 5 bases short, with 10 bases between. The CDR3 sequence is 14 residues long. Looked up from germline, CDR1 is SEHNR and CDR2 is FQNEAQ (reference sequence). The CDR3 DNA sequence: TGTGCCAGCAGCTTGGGCCAGGGGAATGAAAAACTGTTTTTT. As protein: CASSLGQGNEKLFF. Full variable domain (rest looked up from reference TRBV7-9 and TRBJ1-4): DTGVSQNPRHKITKRGQNVTFRCDPISEHNRLYWYRQTLGQGPEFLTYFQNEAQLEKSRLLSDRFSAERPKGSFSTLEIQRTEQGDSAMYLCASSLGQGNEKLFFGSGTQLSVL.

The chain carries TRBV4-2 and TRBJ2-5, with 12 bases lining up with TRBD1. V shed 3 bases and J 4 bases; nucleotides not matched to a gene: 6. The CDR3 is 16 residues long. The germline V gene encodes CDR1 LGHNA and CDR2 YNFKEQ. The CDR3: CASSHKGTGGGETQYF. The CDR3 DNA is TGTGCCAGCAGCCACAAAGGGACAGGGGGCGGAGAGACCCAGTACTTC.